The following is a T cell receptor (beta chain) sequence with its context. This record belongs to a study of response to subunit inactivated influenza vaccine. MiXCR, run by TCRdb on the RT-PCR reads, gives a single entry per CDR3 protein. The repertoire has 800,000 or so distinct CDR3 sequences, about 20% of them found once; the top ten carry 10%. The CDR3 loop spans 11 amino acids. The ends were cut back, 8 bases at V and 2 bases at J, with 7 bases in the middle. Per germline, CDR1 MDHEN and CDR2 SYDVKM. The rearrangement uses TRBV28 and TRBJ2-7, with D uncertain. This clonotype was sampled from a man aged 50-59 years who received an inactivated influenza vaccine. The sample in question was PBMCs from blood, obtained around 5 days after vaccination. DNA of the CDR3: TGTGCCAGCCACAACGCCTACGAGCAGTACTTC. Its protein product is CASHNAYEQYF.